The clone carrying this T cell receptor (beta chain) was detected ten times or more. The CDR3 sequence is 15 residues long. Trimming removed 6 bases from V and 7 bases from J; junction bases left unmatched: 10. CDR1 and CDR2 from the germline V gene are MNHGY and SAAAGT. The data are from a study of sequential checkpoint blockade in melanoma. Study-level background: First-line arms were nivolumab then ipilimumab, or the reverse, randomized 1:1. Roughly 20 patients had tumor biopsies before treatment and at week 13. TCRβ was sequenced from DNA of some 97 pretreatment tumors.

The treatment here: randomized to nivolumab then ipilimumab (arm A) or the reverse (arm B). Clones were sequenced by immunoSEQ multiplex PCR, and TCRdb holds only the in-frame ones, with some missing. The sample shows under 15,000 clones, 26% of them seen only once. This chain uses TRBV6-8 with TRBJ2-1; 9 nucleotides align to TRBD1. This sequence was found in a human donor with melanoma. Sequencing used tumor tissue (inferred from file names), obtained from a patient given nivolumab and ipilimumab in sequence. CDR3 sequence reads: CASRTPMTGGNEQFF. The CDR3, as DNA: TGTGCCAGCAGAACGCCCATGACAGGGGGGAATGAGCAGTTCTTC.